The rows below give T cell receptor beta chains drawn from one sample of a study of T cell responses to AZD1222 COVID-19 vaccine. TCRdb keeps only in-frame clones here, not all; method: immunoSEQ multiplex PCR. The repertoire has roughly 250,000 clones, roughly 93% of them found once; the top ten carry approximately 0.52%. Source: peripheral blood, taken on day 0 of AZD1222 vaccination. These receptors all stem from an adult in good health. Each CDR3 is given with its conserved first and last residue. A D gene is named only where the DNA matches it firmly.

j_call d_call v_call cdr3_aa cdr3_nt
TRBJ1-2 - TRBV7-2 CASSLRRFEGYTF TGTGCCAGCAGCTTACGGCGCTTTGAGGGCTACACCTTC
TRBJ2-5 - TRBV20-1 CSAKKETQYF TGCAGTGCTAAGAAAGAGACCCAGTACTTC
TRBJ2-7 - TRBV11-2 CASSLDQHRFYEQYF TGTGCCAGCAGCTTAGATCAGCACAGATTCTACGAGCAGTACTTC
TRBJ2-7 - TRBV5-4 CASSLGAGTGFYEQYF TGTGCCAGCAGCTTGGGAGCCGGGACTGGATTCTACGAGCAGTACTTC
TRBJ2-7 - TRBV28 CASSFRQSYEQYF TGTGCCAGCAGCTTTAGGCAGTCCTACGAGCAGTACTTC
TRBJ2-3 - TRBV28 CASSFIAFSRTDTQYF TGTGCCAGCAGTTTTATAGCTTTCTCGCGGACAGATACGCAGTATTTT
TRBJ2-3 - TRBV2 CASSDLPGPAKYF TGTGCCAGCAGTGACTTACCGGGGCCAGCGAAGTATTTT
TRBJ1-1 - TRBV5-1 CASSFRGVGTEAFF TGCGCCAGCAGCTTTAGGGGTGTCGGCACTGAAGCTTTCTTT
TRBJ1-2 - TRBV25-1 CASSVVGDGYTF TGTGCCAGCAGTGTTGTAGGGGATGGCTACACCTTC
TRBJ2-2 TRBD1 TRBV23-1 CASSQSGRGQATGELFF TGCGCCAGCAGTCAATCGGGGAGAGGACAGGCCACCGGGGAGCTGTTTTTT
TRBJ2-1 TRBD2 TRBV5-1 CASSYSGLSSYNEQFF TGCGCCAGCAGCTATAGCGGGCTTAGCTCCTACAATGAGCAGTTCTTC
TRBJ2-7 TRBD1 TRBV2 CASSPTGGVYEQYF TGTGCCAGCAGTCCGACAGGGGGCGTGTACGAGCAGTACTTC
TRBJ1-5 - TRBV7-2 CASSFQTRQPQHF TGTGCCAGCAGCTTTCAAACAAGGCAGCCCCAGCATTTT
TRBJ2-5 - TRBV7-2 CASSLVGGFETQYF TGTGCCAGCAGCTTAGTAGGAGGATTCGAGACCCAGTACTTC
TRBJ2-1 - TRBV6-4 CASSPTGRNEQFF TGTGCCAGCAGTCCGACAGGGAGGAATGAGCAGTTCTTC
TRBJ2-2 - TRBV6-6 CASSHDRPNTGELFF TGTGCCAGCAGCCATGACAGGCCGAACACCGGGGAGCTGTTTTTT
TRBJ2-3 - TRBV6-1 CASSEERVSTTDTQYF TGTGCCAGCAGTGAAGAACGGGTTAGTACCACAGATACGCAGTATTTT
TRBJ2-2 TRBD2 TRBV5-4 CASSLGREAGELFF TGTGCCAGCAGCCTGGGACGGGAGGCCGGGGAGCTGTTTTTT
TRBJ2-3 - TRBV2 CASSESRGTDTQYF TGTGCCAGCAGTGAGTCGCGGGGCACAGATACGCAGTATTTT
TRBJ2-7 - TRBV7-2 CASSYVLGHTYEQYF TGTGCCAGCAGCTACGTCCTCGGGCACACCTACGAGCAGTACTTC
TRBJ1-2 - TRBV6-5 CASSPQGSYGYTF TGTGCCAGCAGTCCACAGGGTTCCTATGGCTACACCTTC
TRBJ1-2 - TRBV7-2 CASSLARGAGYTF TGTGCCAGCAGCTTAGCACGGGGGGCTGGCTACACCTTC
TRBJ1-5 - TRBV7-2 CASSYTRDNQPQHF TGTGCCAGCAGCTATACCAGGGACAATCAGCCCCAGCATTTT
TRBJ1-1 - TRBV7-9 CASRSNTEAFF TGTGCCAGCAGATCGAACACTGAAGCTTTCTTT